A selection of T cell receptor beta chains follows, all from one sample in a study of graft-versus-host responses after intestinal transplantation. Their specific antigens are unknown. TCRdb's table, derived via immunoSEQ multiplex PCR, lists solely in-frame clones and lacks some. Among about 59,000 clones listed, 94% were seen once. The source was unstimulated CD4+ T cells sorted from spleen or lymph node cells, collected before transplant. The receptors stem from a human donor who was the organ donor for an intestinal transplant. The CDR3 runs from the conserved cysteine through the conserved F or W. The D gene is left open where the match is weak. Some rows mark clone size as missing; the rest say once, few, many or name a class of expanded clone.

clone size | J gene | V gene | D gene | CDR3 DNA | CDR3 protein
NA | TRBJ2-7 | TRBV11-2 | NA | TGTGCCAGCAGCTTAACCGGGTCATTCTCCTACGAGCAGTACTTC | CASSLTGSFSYEQYF
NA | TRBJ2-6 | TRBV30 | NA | TGTGCCTGGGTCTTGTTGGTAGGGCCCGGGGCCAACGTCCTGACTTTC | CAWVLLVGPGANVLTF
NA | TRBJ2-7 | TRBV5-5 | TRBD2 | TGTGCCAGCAGCTCCTTAGCGGGGGTGAGCGAGCAGTACTTC | CASSSLAGVSEQYF
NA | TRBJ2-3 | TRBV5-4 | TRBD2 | TGTGCCAGCAGCTTGAGTCTAGCGGGGGGAGATACGCAGTATTTT | CASSLSLAGGDTQYF
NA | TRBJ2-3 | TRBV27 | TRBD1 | TGTGCCAGCAGTTTACTGTCTGGGACAGGGAGCAGGAATACGCAGTATTTT | CASSLLSGTGSRNTQYF
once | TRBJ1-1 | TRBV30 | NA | TGTGCCTGGAGTGTATGGGGCCTGAACACTGAAGCTTTCTTT | CAWSVWGLNTEAFF
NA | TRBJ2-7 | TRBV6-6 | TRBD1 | TGTGCCAGCAGTTACTCGGGACAGCAGTACGAGCAGTACTTC | CASSYSGQQYEQYF
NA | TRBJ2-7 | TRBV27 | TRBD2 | TGTGCCAGCAGTAGCAAGCGGGGGGGGAGTGCCTACGAGCAGTACTTC | CASSSKRGGSAYEQYF
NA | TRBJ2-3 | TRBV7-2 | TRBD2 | TGTGCCAGCAGTCGTAGCGGGGAGGAGTGGGGTACGCAGTATTTT | CASSRSGEEWGTQYF
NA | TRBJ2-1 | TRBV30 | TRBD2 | TGTGCCTGGAGTGTACGCAGGGTAGCGGGGGCCTACAATGAGCAGTTCTTC | CAWSVRRVAGAYNEQFF
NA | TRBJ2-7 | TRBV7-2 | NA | TGTGCCAGCAGCTTAGCAATAAGTGTCGAGCAGTACTTC | CASSLAISVEQYF
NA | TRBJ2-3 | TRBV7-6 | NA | TGTGCCAGCAGCCCGTACAAGGGTACAGGTAGCACAGATACGCAGTATTTT | CASSPYKGTGSTDTQYF
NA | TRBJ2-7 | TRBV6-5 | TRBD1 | TGTGCCAGCAGTTCCTCCGGGACAGAGGAGTACGAGCAGTACTTC | CASSSSGTEEYEQYF
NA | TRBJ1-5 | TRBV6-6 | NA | TGTGCCAGCAGTCGGACAGGCAATCAGCCCCAGCATTTT | CASSRTGNQPQHF
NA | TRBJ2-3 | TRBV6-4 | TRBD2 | TGTGCCAGCAGTGACTCTAGCGGGGGGGCAGATACGCAGTATTTT | CASSDSSGGADTQYF
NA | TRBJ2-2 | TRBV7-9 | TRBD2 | TGTGCCAGCAGACTTATAGCGGGGGACACCGGGGAGCTGTTTTTT | CASRLIAGDTGELFF
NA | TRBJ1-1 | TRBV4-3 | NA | TGCGCCAGCAGCCAAGAGCCTGGGGGGGGGAGGACTGAAGCTTTCTTT | CASSQEPGGGRTEAFF
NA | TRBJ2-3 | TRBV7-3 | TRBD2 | TGTGCCAGCAGCTTAAATTCGAGTACTAGCGGGTTCAGTAGCACAGATACGCAGTATTTT | CASSLNSSTSGFSSTDTQYF
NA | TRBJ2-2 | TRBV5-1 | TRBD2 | TGCGCCAGCAGTCGACTCGCGGGGGGGAACACCGGGGAGCTGTTTTTT | CASSRLAGGNTGELFF
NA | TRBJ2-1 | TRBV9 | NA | TGTGCCAGCAGCGGCCCCGGCGGTTACAATGAGCAGTTCTTC | CASSGPGGYNEQFF
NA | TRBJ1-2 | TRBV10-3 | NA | TGTGCCATCAGTGCCGGGGAGGATGGCTACACCTTC | CAISAGEDGYTF
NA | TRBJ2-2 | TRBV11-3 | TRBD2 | TGTGCCAGCAAAGAGGGGGCTAGCGGGACGAACACCGGGGAGCTGTTTTTT | CASKEGASGTNTGELFF
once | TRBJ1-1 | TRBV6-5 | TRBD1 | TGTGCCAGCAGTTTACAGGGGGTGAACACTGAAGCTTTCTTT | CASSLQGVNTEAFF
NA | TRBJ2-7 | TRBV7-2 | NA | TGTGCCAGCAGCTTTGCCCGGACGGGCCACTACGAGCAGTACTTC | CASSFARTGHYEQYF
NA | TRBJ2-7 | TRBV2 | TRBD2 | TGTGCCAGCAGGACCCTAGCGGGGGGGACCTACGAGCAGTACTTC | CASRTLAGGTYEQYF
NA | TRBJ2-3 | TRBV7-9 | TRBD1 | TGTGCCAGCAGCACCCTACAGGGGGACACTAGCACAGATACGCAGTATTTT | CASSTLQGDTSTDTQYF
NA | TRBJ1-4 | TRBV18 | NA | TGTGCCAGCTCACGAAACCGGGTCCAGGGTGAAAAACTGTTTTTT | CASSRNRVQGEKLFF
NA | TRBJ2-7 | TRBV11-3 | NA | TGTGCCAGCAGTCCCCCATTACAGGGCTACGAGCAGTACTTC | CASSPPLQGYEQYF
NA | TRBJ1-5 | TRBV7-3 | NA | TGTGCCAGCGAAAACAGGGCGGGGGATCAGCCCCAGCATTTT | CASENRAGDQPQHF
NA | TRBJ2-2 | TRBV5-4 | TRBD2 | TGTGCCAGCAGCTTCCGGGACTACTCGAACACCGGGGAGCTGTTTTTT | CASSFRDYSNTGELFF
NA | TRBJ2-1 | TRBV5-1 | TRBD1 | TGCGCCAGCAGCGCCCTAGTGGGACAGGGAGGGGTCAATGAGCAGTTCTTC | CASSALVGQGGVNEQFF
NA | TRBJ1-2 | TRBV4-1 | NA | TGCGCCAGCAGCCAAGAGGGGTCCGCAGGGGTGGGTAACTATGGCTACACCTTC | CASSQEGSAGVGNYGYTF
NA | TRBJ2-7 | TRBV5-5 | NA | TGTGCCAGCAGCTTTGGTGGGGGTCTCGAGCAGTACTTC | CASSFGGGLEQYF
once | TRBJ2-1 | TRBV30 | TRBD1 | TGTGCCTGGCTGGGGGGACGGGACCCCGGGACAGGGGGCTTAAATGAGCAGTTCTTC | CAWLGGRDPGTGGLNEQFF
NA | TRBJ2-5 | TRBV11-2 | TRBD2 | TGTGCCAGCAGCTCGGGACTAGCGGGGCGGGAGACCCAGTACTTC | CASSSGLAGRETQYF
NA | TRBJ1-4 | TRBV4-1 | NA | TGCGCCAGCAGCCACCAGTCGGGGAGTGAAAAACTGTTTTTT | CASSHQSGSEKLFF
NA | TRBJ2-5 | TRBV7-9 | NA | TGTGCCAGCAGCTTAGCAGGGGGGGTCCAAGAGACCCAGTACTTC | CASSLAGGVQETQYF
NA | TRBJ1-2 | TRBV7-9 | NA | TGTGCCAGCAGCTTAGAGGCTAACTATGGCTACACCTTC | CASSLEANYGYTF
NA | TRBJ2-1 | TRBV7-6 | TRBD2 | TGTGCCAGCAGCCCCTTAGGCGGCGGGGGATATGAGCAGTTCTTC | CASSPLGGGGYEQFF
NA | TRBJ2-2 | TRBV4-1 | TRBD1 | TGCGCCAGCAGCCAGCCCTACAGGGGCGCCAACACCGGGGAGCTGTTTTTT | CASSQPYRGANTGELFF
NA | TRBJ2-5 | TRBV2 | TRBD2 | TGTGCCAGCAGTATCCGGCGGGGGGTGAAAGAGACCCAGTACTTC | CASSIRRGVKETQYF
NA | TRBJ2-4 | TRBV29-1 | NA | TGCAGCGTTTCAGGGTCACTTGGGGAGTTAGCCAAAAACATTCAGTACTTC | CSVSGSLGELAKNIQYF
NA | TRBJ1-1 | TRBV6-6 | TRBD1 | TGTGCCAGCAGTCGACAGGGAAGGTCTGAAGCTTTCTTT | CASSRQGRSEAFF
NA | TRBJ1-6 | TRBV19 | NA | TGTGCCAGTAGTTGGGGGACGAGCTCCTATAATTCACCCCTCCACTTT | CASSWGTSSYNSPLHF
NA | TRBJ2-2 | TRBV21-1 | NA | TGTGCCAGCAGCAAAAGGAGACACCCGAACACCGGGGAGCTGTTTTTT | CASSKRRHPNTGELFF
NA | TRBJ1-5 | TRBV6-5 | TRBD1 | TGTGCCAGCAGTCTCAGGGGGCTTCAGCCCCAGCATTTT | CASSLRGLQPQHF